This T cell receptor (beta chain) is from a study of OX40 agonist ivuxolimab in advanced cancers. Study as a whole: Participants could have had prior anti-PD-1, anti-PD-L1 or anti-CTLA-4 therapy, and around 43% had some. Study observations and caveats: Circulating CD4+ and CD8+ T cells showed clonal expansion by week 6 at 0.1 to 3.0 mg/kg. Among T cells, CD8+ cells averaged more expanded clones than CD4+ cells.

Per germline, CDR1 WNHNN and CDR2 SYGVQD (reference sequence). The CDR3 covers 16 residues. Trimming removed 3 bases from V and 2 bases from J; junction bases left unmatched: 6. Comments on this clone: The antigen is not known.

Here immunoSEQ multiplex PCR was the method, and the copy in TCRdb shows in-frame clones only, minus some. There are under 100,000 clones in the sample; about nine tenths occur only once, and approximately 11% lies in the top ten. The sample was CD4+ or CD8+ T cells sorted from blood, taken in a trial of the OX40 agonist ivuxolimab. This chain uses TRBV10-1 with TRBJ2-3, with 9 nucleotides matching TRBD2. This clonotype was obtained from an adult with an advanced solid tumor such as melanoma, head and neck, liver or kidney cancer. DNA of the CDR3: TGCGCCAGCAGTGATAAACTAGCGGGCCCCACAGATACGCAGTATTTT. Protein sequence: CASSDKLAGPTDTQYF.